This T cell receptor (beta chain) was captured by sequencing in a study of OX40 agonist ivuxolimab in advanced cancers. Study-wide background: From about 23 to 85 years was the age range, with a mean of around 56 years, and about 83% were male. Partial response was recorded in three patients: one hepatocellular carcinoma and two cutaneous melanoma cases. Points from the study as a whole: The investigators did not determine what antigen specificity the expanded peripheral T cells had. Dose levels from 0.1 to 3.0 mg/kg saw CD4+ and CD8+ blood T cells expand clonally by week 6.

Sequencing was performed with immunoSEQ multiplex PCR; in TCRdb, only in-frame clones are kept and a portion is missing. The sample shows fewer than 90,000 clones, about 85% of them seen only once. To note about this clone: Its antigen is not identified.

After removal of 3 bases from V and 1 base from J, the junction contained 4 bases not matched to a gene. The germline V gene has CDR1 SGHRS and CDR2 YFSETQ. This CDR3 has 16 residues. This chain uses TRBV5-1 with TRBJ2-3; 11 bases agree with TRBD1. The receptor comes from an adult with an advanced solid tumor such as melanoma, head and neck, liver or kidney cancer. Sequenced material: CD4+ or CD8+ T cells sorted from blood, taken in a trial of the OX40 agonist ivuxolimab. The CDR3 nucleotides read TGCGCCAGCAGCTGGAGGGGACAGGGGGGCACAGATACGCAGTATTTT. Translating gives CASSWRGQGGTDTQYF.